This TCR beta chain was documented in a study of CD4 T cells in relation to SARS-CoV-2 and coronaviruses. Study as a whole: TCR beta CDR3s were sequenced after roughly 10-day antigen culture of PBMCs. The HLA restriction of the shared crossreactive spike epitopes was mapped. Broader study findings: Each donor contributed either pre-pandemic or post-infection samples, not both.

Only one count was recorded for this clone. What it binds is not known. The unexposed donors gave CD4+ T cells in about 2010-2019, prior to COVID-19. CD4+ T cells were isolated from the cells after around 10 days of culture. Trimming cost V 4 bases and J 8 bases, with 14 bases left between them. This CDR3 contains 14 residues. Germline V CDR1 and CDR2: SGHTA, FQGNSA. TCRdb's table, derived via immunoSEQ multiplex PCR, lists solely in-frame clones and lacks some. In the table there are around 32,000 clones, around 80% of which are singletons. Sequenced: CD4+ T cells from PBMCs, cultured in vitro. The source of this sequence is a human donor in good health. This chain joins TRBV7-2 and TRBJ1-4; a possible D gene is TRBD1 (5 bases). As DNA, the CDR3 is TGTGCCAGCAGCTCTCAGGGATCCAGGGAAAAACTGTTTTTT. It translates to CASSSQGSREKLFF.